This T cell receptor beta chain was documented in a study of T cell repertoires in cytomegalovirus infection. The wider study: In public TCR beta signatures, there were indications of both CMV infection and matching HLA type.

Broader study findings: The response measured ex vivo was dominated by TCR beta clonotypes (HLA-C-restricted and CMV-specific). Based on cumulative public TCR beta family frequency, carriers of CMV plus the relevant HLA were identified.

TCRdb processed the reads anew with MiXCR; each CDR3 protein has one entry. The table lists 250,000 to 300,000 distinct CDR3 sequences, roughly 9% of them singletons. This clonotype was counted at least ten times. Its target is unknown. Trimming at V came to 6 bases and at J to 12 bases, leaving 9 bases not matched to a gene. This CDR3 comprises 13 residues. CDR1 is DFQATT, CDR2 SNEGSKA, per germline (reference sequence). The chain joins TRBV20-1 to TRBJ2-1; 12 positions match TRBD2. Sample: PBMCs. This clonotype originated in a human donor in good health (CMV status not recorded). Some clones in this sample may be carry-over from other donors' samples. The CDR3 region is CSAVASGRAGQFF. CDR3 DNA sequence: TGCAGTGCCGTGGCTAGCGGGAGGGCCGGGCAGTTCTTC.